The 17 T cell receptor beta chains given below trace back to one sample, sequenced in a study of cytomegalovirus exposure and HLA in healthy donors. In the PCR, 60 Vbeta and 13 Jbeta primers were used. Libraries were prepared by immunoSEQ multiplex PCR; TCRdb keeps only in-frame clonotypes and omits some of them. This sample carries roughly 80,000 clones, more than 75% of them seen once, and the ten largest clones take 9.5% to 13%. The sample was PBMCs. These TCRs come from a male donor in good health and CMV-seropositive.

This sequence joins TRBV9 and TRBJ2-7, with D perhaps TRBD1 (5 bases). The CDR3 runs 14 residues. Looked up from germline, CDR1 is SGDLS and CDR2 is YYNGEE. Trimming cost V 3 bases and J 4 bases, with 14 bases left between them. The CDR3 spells CASSGGQARYEQYF. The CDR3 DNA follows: TGTGCCAGCAGCGGGGGCCAAGCAAGATACGAGCAGTACTTC.

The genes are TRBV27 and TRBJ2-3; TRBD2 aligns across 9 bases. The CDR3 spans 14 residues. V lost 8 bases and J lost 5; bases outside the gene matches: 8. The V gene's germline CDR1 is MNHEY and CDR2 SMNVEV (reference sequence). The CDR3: CASQGLAQQDTQYF. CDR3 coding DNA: TGTGCCAGCCAAGGACTAGCGCAGCAAGATACGCAGTATTTT.

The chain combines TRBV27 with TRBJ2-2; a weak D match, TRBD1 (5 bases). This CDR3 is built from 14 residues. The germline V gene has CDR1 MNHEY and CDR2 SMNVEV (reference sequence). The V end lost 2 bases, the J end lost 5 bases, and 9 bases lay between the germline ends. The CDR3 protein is CASSLTGWTGELFF. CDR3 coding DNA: TGTGCCAGCAGTTTAACAGGCTGGACCGGGGAGCTGTTTTTT.

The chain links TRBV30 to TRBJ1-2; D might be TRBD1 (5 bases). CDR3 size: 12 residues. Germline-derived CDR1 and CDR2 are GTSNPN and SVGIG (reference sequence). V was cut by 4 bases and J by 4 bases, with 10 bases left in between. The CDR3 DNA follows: TGTGCCTGGACGCGGCAGGGCTATGGCTACACCTTC. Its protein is CAWTRQGYGYTF.

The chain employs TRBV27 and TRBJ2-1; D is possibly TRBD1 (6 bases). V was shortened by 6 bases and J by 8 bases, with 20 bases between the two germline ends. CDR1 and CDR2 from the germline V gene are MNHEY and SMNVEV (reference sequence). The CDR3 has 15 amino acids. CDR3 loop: CASSPWGQGLDEQFF. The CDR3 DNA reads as TGTGCCAGCAGCCCCTGGGGGCAGGGGTTGGATGAGCAGTTCTTC.

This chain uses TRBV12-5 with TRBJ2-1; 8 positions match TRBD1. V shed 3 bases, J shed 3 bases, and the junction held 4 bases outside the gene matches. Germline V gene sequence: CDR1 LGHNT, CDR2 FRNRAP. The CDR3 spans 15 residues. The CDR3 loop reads CASGFRDRIYNEQFF. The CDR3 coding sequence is TGTGCTAGTGGTTTCCGGGACAGGATCTACAATGAGCAGTTCTTC.

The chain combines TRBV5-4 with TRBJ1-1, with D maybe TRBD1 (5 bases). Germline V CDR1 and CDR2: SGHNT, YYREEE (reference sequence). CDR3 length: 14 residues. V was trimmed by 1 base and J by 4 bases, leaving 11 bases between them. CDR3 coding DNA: TGTGCCAGCAGCTTGAGGCAGGGCGGCACTGAAGCTTTCTTT. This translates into CASSLRQGGTEAFF.

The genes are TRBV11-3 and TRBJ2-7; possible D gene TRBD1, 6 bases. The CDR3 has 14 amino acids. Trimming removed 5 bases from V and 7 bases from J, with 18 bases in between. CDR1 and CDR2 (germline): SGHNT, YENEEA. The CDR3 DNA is TGTGCCAGCAGCCCTAGGGCAGGGGCAGGGGAGCAGTACTTC. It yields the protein CASSPRAGAGEQYF.

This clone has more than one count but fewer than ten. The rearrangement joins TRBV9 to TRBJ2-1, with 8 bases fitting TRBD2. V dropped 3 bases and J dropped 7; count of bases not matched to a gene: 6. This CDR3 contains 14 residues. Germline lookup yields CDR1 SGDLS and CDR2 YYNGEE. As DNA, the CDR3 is TGTGCCAGCAGCGAAGCGGGAGAGAGGAATGAGCAGTTCTTC. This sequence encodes CASSEAGERNEQFF.

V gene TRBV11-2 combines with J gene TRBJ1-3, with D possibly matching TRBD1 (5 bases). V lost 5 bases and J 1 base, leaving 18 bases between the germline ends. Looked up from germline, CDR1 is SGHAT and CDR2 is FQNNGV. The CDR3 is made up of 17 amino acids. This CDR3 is CASSRYPGRGSGNTIYF. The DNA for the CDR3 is TGTGCCAGCAGCCGTTATCCAGGGCGGGGATCTGGAAACACCATATATTTT.

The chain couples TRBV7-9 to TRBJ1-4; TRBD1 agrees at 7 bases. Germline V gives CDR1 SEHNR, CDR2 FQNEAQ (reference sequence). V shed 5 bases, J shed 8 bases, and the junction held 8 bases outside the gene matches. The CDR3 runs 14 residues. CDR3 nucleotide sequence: TGTGCCAGCAGCGTGGGACAGCGGGGGGAAAAACTGTTTTTT. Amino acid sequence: CASSVGQRGEKLFF.

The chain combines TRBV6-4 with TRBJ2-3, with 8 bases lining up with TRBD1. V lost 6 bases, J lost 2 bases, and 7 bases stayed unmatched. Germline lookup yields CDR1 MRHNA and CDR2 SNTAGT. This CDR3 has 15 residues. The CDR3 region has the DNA TGTGCCAGCAGCGAGGGACAGGCGACCACAGATACGCAGTATTTT. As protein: CASSEGQATTDTQYF.

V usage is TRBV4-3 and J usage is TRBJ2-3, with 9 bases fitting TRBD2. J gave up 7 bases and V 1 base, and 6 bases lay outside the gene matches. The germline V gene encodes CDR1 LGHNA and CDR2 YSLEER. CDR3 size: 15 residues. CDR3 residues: CASSQGGGGVNTQYF. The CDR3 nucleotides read TGCGCCAGCAGCCAAGGCGGCGGGGGGGTGAATACGCAGTATTTT.

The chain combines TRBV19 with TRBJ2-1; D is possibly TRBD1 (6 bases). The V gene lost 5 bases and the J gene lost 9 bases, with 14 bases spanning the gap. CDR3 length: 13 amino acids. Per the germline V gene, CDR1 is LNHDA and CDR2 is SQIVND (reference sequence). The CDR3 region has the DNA TGTGCCAGTAGTGTTAGGGGGACGAGTGAGCAGTTCTTC. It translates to CASSVRGTSEQFF. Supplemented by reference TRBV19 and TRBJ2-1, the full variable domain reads DGGITQSPKYLFRKEGQNVTLSCEQNLNHDAMYWYRQDPGQGLRLIYYSQIVNDFQKGDIAEGYSVSREKKESFPLTVTSAQKNPTAFYLCASSVRGTSEQFFGPGTRLTVL.

The CDR3 DNA reads as TGTGCCAGCAGCCAGGGGAGCTCTGGAAACACCATATATTTT. It translates to CASSQGSSGNTIYF. The genes are TRBV2 and TRBJ1-3; TRBD1 is a possible D gene (6 bases). The germline CDR1 and CDR2 sequences are SNHLY and FYNNEI. This CDR3 is 14 amino acids long. Trimming shortened V by 6 bases and J by 0 bases, and 9 bases separated the two germline ends.

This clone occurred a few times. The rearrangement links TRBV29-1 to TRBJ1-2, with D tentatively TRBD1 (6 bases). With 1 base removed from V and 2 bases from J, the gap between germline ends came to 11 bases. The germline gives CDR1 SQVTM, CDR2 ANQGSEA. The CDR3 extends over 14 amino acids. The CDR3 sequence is CSVEGTALNYGYTF. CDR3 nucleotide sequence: TGCAGCGTTGAAGGGACAGCGTTAAACTATGGCTACACCTTC.

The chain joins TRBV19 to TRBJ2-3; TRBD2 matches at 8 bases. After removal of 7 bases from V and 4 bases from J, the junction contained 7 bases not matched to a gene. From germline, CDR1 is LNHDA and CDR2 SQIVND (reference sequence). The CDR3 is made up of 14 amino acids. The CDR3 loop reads CASTGGATADTQYF. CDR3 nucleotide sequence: TGTGCCAGTACCGGGGGGGCAACCGCAGATACGCAGTATTTT.